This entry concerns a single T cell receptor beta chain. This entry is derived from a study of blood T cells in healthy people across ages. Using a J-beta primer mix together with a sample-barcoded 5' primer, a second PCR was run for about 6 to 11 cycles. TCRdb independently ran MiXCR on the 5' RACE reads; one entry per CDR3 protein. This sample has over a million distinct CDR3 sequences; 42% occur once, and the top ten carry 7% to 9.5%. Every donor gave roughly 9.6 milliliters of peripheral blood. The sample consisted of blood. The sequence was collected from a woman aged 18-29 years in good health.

The CDR3: CASSYPGSSTDTQYF. Written as DNA, the CDR3 is TGTGCCAGCAGCTACCCCGGGAGTAGCACAGATACGCAGTATTTT. The V and J genes are TRBV7-9 and TRBJ2-3, with a weak D call TRBD2 (6 bases). Germline CDR1 SEHNR, CDR2 FQNEAQ (reference sequence). The V end was cut by 4 bases, the J end by 0 bases, with 11 bases between. The CDR3 has 15 residues.